A single T cell receptor beta chain is shown here with its context. What it binds is not known. Sequencing was performed with immunoSEQ multiplex PCR; in TCRdb, only in-frame clones are kept and a portion is missing. The sample shows about 16,000 clones, around 70% of them seen only once. Time point denoted: neoterminal ileum biopsy at postoperative endoscopy, about 6 months after surgery. V gave up 5 bases and J gave up 8 bases; unmatched junction bases: 8. Germline V gene lookup returns CDR1 SNHLY and CDR2 FYNNEI. CDR3 length: 13 residues. This sample is drawn from a study of T cell repertoires in ileal Crohn's disease. Overall study: Operated complications were stricturing disease (61%) and penetrating disease (about 40%). Overall study results and limits: Endoscopic recurrence occurred in every patient whose clonality exceeded 26.8%.

The sequencing sample was made of ileal tissue. This receptor was taken from an adult with Crohn's disease. The rearrangement links TRBV2 to TRBJ1-2; 7 nucleotides align to TRBD1. CDR3 bases: TGTGCCAGCAGTCCCGACAGGGTGCGAGGCTACACCTTC. It yields the protein CASSPDRVRGYTF.